This T cell receptor beta chain was documented in a study of blood T cells in healthy people across ages. As concerns this clonotype: Its specificity is unknown.

Findings of the study overall: Per-million-T-cell TCR beta diversity fell roughly linearly with age.

The second PCR ran roughly 6 to 12 cycles with a sample-barcoded 5' primer and J-beta primers. Via MiXCR, TCRdb re-called the 5' RACE reads, giving one row per CDR3 protein. In the table there are about 800,000 distinct CDR3 sequences, about 25% of which are singletons. This CDR3 has 12 amino acids. With 8 bases removed from V and 6 bases from J, the gap between germline ends came to 8 bases. The sample was also linked to a second study, of T cells of mothers and their children. Per that paper: The donor cohort consisted of three healthy Caucasian mothers and their six children.

Sequences were obtained from blood. This sequence was found in a boy aged 10-17 years in good health. The chain recombines TRBV12-3 or TRBV12-4 with TRBJ1-6, with a possible D match to TRBD1 (5 bases). The CDR3 loop is CASGQGNSPLHF. The DNA of the CDR3 is TGTGCCAGCGGGCAGGGTAATTCACCCCTCCACTTT.